This TCR beta chain was retrieved from a study of blood T cell repertoires in COVID-19. Study-level information: Donors in the United States, Italy and Spain gave samples during acute or convalescent COVID-19. The analysed material was cDNA or gDNA that came from T cells, B-cell-depleted T cells, or PBMCs.

This clone was seen a few times. Trimming stripped 4 bases from V and 6 bases from J, with 16 bases between. This CDR3 is built from 14 residues. Germline V gene sequence: CDR1 LGHDT, CDR2 YNNKEL (reference sequence). Repertoires were generated with immunoSEQ multiplex PCR, while TCRdb's copy carries only in-frame clones and drops some. The repertoire consists of about 320,000 clones, with 80% to 90% occurring once and the leading ten covering 10%. Membership in each cohort depended on participant-reported clinical history. The study counted Cohort 3 donors as recovered given two negative PCRs, clearance, or symptom resolution.

The chain couples TRBV3-1 (or the pseudogene TRBV3-2) to TRBJ2-7, with D perhaps TRBD2 (5 bases). The source material was PBMCs or T cells enriched from blood (not recorded which). This receptor was taken from a woman aged 18-29 years who had recovered from COVID-19. In DNA form, the CDR3 reads TGTGCCAGCAGCCCGGGATTCTCCGCCGGCGAGCAGTACTTC. Its protein product is CASSPGFSAGEQYF.